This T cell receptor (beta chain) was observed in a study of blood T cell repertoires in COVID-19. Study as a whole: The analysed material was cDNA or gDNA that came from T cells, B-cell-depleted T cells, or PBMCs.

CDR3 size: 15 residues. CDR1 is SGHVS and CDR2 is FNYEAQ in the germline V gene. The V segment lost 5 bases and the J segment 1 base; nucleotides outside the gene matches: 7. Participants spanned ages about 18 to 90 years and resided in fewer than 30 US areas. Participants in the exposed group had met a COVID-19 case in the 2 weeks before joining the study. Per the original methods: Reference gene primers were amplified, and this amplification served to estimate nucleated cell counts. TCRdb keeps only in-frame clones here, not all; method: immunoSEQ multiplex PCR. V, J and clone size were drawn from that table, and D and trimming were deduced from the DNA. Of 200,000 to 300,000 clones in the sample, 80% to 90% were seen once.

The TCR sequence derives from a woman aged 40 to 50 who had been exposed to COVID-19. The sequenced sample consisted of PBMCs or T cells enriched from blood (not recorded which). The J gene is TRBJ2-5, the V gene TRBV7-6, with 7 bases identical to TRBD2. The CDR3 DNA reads TGTGCCAGCAGCCTGCGGGGGATTGGCCAAGAGACCCAGTACTTC. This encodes CASSLRGIGQETQYF.